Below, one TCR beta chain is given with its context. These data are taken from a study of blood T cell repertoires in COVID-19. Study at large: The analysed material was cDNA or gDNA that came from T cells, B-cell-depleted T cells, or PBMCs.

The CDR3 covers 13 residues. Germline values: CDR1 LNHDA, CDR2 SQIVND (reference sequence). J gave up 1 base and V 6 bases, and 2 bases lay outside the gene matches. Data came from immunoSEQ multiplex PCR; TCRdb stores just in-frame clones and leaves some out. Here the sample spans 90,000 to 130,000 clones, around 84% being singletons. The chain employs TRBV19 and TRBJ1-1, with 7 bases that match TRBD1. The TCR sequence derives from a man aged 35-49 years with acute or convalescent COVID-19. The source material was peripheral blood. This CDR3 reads CASRDRQNTEAFF. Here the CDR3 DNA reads TGTGCCAGTAGGGACAGGCAGAACACTGAAGCTTTCTTT.